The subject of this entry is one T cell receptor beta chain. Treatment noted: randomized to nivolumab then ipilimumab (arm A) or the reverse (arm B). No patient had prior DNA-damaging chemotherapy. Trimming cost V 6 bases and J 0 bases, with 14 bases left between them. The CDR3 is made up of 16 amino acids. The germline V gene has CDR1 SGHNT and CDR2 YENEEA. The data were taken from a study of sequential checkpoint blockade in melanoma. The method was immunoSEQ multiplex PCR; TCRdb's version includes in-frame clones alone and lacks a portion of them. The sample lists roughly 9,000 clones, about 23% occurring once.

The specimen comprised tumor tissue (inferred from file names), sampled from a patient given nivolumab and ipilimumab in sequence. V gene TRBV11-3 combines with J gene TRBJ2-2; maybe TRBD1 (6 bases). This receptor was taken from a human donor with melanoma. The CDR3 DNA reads TGTGCCAGCAGGGAACAGGGTCCTACGAACACCGGGGAGCTGTTTTTT. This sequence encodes CASREQGPTNTGELFF.